This T cell receptor beta chain was sequenced in a study of human T cells and chemical hapten exposure. The wider study: Across samples, TCR yields varied, mostly owing to small differences in pooled library volumes.

A single record per CDR3 protein comes from TCRdb applying MiXCR to the 5' RACE reads. The sample consists of 110,000 or so distinct CDR3 sequences, around a fifth of them appearing once. Unfractionated whole blood yielded the extracted total RNA. In regard to this clonotype: Its antigen is as yet unknown.

CDR3 length: 14 residues. Germline V lookup: CDR1 DFQATT, CDR2 SNEGSKA (reference sequence). The V and J ends lost 2 bases and 9 bases respectively, with 17 bases between them. Study-level points and caveats: TCRs at a frequency above 1 in 1000 stayed unchanged with DPC sensitization.

The V call is TRBV20-1, the J call TRBJ1-5; D call uncertain. The sequence came from a human donor in good health. CDR3 loop: CSARRVELQWPQHF. The CDR3 DNA is TGCAGTGCTAGAAGGGTAGAGCTACAGTGGCCCCAGCATTTT.